This T cell receptor (beta chain) was documented in a study of CD8 T cells in Susac syndrome. The patients serving as multiple sclerosis controls were treatment-naive. They had stable or active relapsing-remitting disease and fulfilled revised McDonald criteria. Random hexamers served to reverse transcribe about 0.5 to 1 ug RNA. TCR beta CDR3 was amplified by immunoSEQ multiplex PCR. This amplification extended across 54 Vbeta and 13 Jbeta segments. In TCRdb, the immunoSEQ multiplex PCR reads were re-called with MiXCR into one record per CDR3 protein. The data contain roughly 150,000 distinct CDR3 sequences, nearly 97% of them singletons. The CDR3 sequence is 14 residues long. Looked up from germline, CDR1 is SEHNR and CDR2 is FQNEAQ (reference sequence). Deletions cut 1 base from V and 8 bases from J, with 12 bases between.

The chain employs TRBV7-9 and TRBJ2-1; D may be TRBD2 (5 bases). The sample was CD8+ T cells from PBMCs. The source is a human donor with multiple sclerosis. This CDR3 is CASSLEDSRDEQFF. For the CDR3, the DNA is TGTGCCAGCAGCTTAGAAGATTCGAGGGATGAGCAGTTCTTC.